This is a list of T cell receptor beta chains from one sample in a study of PD-L1 blockade in urothelial cancer. TCRdb's copy holds only in-frame clones and misses some; the assay was immunoSEQ multiplex PCR. The sample has fewer than 130,000 clones, 70% to 90% seen once. Sequences were derived from PBMCs, sampled around atezolizumab (anti-PD-L1) treatment. These TCRs come from a man aged 45-60 years with urothelial cancer. CDR3s leave out the opening cysteine and the closing phenylalanine or tryptophan.

v_call cdr3_length cdr3_aa
TRBV5-1 12 ASSGGGANQPQH
TRBV28 13 ASSSAGLAALGQY
TRBV7-9 15 ASSLGAGSGGLDEQY
TRBV10-3 10 AISEPRETQY
TRBV21-1 14 ASSKWRAEPNEKLF
TRBV2 13 ASSDYNPNTGELF
TRBV5-6 11 ASSFEALTEAF
TRBV27 14 ASRSPGSQSYNEQF
TRBV5-1 11 ASSPGHNYGYT
TRBV6-1 13 ASRGTERGNYGYT
TRBV19 12 ASSKASAKNIQY
TRBV28 14 ASSRPGGGSGNTIY
TRBV9 12 ASSVSGIYNEQF
TRBV11-2 14 ASSQVSAATYNEQF
TRBV21-1 14 ASSPQTAQRNEKLF
TRBV18 14 ASSPPVGGGNTEAF
TRBV4-1 14 ASSQGTGAWGTEAF
TRBV27 15 ASSLNAVATYNSPLH
TRBV11-2 13 ASSSPQGSPGELF
TRBV5-6 16 ASSLISSGSLSTDTQY
TRBV5-6 13 ASSRQGVANYGYT
TRBV5-1 12 ASSPGQGGQPQH
TRBV19 11 ADYRVRSTEAF
TRBV6-1 12 ATFYGTGYNEQF
TRBV19 12 ATTTSGSYNEQF
TRBV25-1 15 ASSGGTGGRGANVLT
TRBV5-1 15 ASSLSSGRAQGETQY
TRBV19 11 ASKGRVNYGYT
TRBV5-1 15 ASHGTGTLISNTEAF
TRBV7-3 14 ASSLRARDSGNTIY
TRBV5-4 14 ASSLAGTGIYYEQY
TRBV9 14 ASSVDLRGQGRGYT
TRBV2 13 ASTPGGLNYNEQF